The T cell receptor beta chain described here comes from a study of beta chain features in type 1 diabetes. Study-level background: The patients were much like the healthy donors in age, gender and cell yields. Study conclusions and caveats: Among all four CD4+ subsets, Type 1 diabetes patients had TCRB CDR3s that were moderately but significantly shorter. The study left unresolved whether HLA type influences TCRB rearrangement.

As every portion of the isolated RNA was reverse transcribed, the sequencing read expressed TCRB transcripts. Repertoires were generated with immunoSEQ multiplex PCR, while TCRdb's copy carries only in-frame clones and drops some. The sample lists around 650,000 clones; roughly 12% were seen once. This clone was seen only a few times. Its antigen is unidentified. The V gene end was trimmed by 6 bases and the J gene end by 0 bases; junction bases not matched to a gene: 5. Germline CDR1 is KGHSH and CDR2 is LQKENI. The CDR3 extends over 15 amino acids. The sequence came from a man in his thirties or forties with type 1 diabetes. The chain has TRBV18 and TRBJ1-2; 9 bases agree with TRBD1. The sample was naive CD4+ T cells from blood. The CDR3 region has the DNA TGTGCCAGCTCGCCCGGACAGGGGACTAACTATGGCTACACCTTC. Protein sequence: CASSPGQGTNYGYTF.